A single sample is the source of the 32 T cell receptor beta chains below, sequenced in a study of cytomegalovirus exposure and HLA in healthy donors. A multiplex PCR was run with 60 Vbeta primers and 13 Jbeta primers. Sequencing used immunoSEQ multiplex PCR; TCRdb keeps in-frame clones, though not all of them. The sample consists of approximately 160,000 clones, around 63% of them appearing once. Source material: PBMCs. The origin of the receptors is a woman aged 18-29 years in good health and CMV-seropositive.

CDR3 in amino acids: CASSPGQGTEAFF. The CDR3 bases are TGTGCCAGCAGCCCGGGACAGGGCACTGAAGCTTTCTTT. The V gene is TRBV5-4, the J gene TRBJ1-1; 9 positions match TRBD1. CDR1 is SGHNT, CDR2 YYREEE, per germline (reference sequence). The ends lost 4 bases at V and 4 bases at J; junction bases unmatched: 2. This CDR3 comprises 13 residues.

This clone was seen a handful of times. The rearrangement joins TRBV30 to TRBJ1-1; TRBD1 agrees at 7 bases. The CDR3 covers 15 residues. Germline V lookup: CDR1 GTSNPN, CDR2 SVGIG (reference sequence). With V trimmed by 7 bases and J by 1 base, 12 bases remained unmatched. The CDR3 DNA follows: TGTGCCTACCTATTACAGGGGATGGGGAACACTGAAGCTTTCTTT. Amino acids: CAYLLQGMGNTEAFF.

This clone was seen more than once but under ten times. The CDR3 DNA sequence: TGTGCCAGCAGCTTGTATACGAGCTCCTACGAGCAGTACTTC. This sequence encodes CASSLYTSSYEQYF. The rearrangement uses TRBV5-4 and TRBJ2-7; D gene uncertain. The CDR3 sequence is 14 residues long. The ends were cut back, 1 base at V and 0 bases at J, with 8 bases in the middle. Germline-derived CDR1 and CDR2 are SGHNT and YYREEE (reference sequence).

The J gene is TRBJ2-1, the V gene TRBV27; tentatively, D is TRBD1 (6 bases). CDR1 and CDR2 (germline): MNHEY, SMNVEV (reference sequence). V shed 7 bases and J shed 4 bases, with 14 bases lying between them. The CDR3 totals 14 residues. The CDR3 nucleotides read TGTGCCAGCATCTCACAGGACAGTTACAATGAGCAGTTCTTC. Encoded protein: CASISQDSYNEQFF.

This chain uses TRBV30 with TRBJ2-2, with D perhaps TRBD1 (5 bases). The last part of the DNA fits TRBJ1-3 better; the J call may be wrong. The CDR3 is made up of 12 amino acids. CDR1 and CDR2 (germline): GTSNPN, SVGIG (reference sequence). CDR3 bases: TGTGCCTGGGGGGCTTTGCCTTACACCATATATTTT. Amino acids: CAWGALPYTIYF.

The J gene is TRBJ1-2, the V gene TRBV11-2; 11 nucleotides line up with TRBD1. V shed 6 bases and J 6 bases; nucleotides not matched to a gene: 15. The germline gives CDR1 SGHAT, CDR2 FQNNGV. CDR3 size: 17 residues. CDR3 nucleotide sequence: TGTGCCAGCAGTCACCTTAGGACAGGGGGCCGTTTGAATGGCTACACCTTC. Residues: CASSHLRTGGRLNGYTF.

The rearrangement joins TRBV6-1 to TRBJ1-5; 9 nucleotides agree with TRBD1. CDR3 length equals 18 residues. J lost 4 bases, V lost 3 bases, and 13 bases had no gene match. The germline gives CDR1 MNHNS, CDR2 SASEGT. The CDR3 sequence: CASSDGTGNLLRNQPQHF. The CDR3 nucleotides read TGTGCCAGCAGTGATGGGACAGGGAATCTCCTCCGTAATCAGCCCCAGCATTTT.

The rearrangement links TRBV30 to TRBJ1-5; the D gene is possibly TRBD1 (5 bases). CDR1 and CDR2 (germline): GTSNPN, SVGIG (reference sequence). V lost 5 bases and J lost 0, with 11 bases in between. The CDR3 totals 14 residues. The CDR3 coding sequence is TGTGCCTGGGGGAGGGGCCATAGCAATCAGCCCCAGCATTTT. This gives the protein CAWGRGHSNQPQHF.

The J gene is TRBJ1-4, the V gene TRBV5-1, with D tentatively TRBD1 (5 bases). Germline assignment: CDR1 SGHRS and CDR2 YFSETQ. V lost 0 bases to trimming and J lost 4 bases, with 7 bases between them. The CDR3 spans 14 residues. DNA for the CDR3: TGCGCCAGCAGCTTGGCAGGGATTAATGAAAAACTGTTTTTT. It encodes CASSLAGINEKLFF.

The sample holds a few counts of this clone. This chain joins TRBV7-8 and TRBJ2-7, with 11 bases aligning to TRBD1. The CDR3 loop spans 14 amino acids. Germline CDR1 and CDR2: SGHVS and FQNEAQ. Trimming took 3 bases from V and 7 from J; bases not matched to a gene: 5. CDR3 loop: CASSLGTGGSEQYF. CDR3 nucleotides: TGTGCCAGCAGCTTGGGGACAGGGGGTAGTGAGCAGTACTTC.

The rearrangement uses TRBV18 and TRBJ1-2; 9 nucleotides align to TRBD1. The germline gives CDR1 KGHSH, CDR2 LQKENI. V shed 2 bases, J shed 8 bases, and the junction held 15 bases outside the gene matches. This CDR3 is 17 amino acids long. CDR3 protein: CASSPSPTGGRLGGYTF. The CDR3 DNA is TGTGCCAGCTCACCAAGCCCTACAGGGGGCCGGCTAGGGGGCTACACCTTC.

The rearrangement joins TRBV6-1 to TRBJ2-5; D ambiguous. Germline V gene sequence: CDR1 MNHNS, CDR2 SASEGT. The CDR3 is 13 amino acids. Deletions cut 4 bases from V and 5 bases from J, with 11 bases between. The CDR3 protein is CASSGGLVETQYF. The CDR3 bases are TGTGCCAGCAGTGGTGGGCTGGTGGAGACCCAGTACTTC.

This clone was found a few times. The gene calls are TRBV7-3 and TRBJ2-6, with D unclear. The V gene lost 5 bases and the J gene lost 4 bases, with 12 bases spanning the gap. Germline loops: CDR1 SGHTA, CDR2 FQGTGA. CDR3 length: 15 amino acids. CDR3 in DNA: TGTGCCAGCAGCCGTCAAACTGCGGGGGCCAACGTCCTGACTTTC. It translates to CASSRQTAGANVLTF.

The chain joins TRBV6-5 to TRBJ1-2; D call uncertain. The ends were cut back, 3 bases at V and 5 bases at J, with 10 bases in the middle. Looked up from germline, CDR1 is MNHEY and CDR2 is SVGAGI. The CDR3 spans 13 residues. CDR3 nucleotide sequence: TGTGCCAGCAGTTATTTACGGGAATATGGCTACACCTTC. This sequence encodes CASSYLREYGYTF.

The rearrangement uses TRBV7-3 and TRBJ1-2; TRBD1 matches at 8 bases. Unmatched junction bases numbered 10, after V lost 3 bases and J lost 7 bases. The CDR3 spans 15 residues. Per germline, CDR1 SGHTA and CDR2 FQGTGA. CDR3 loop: CASSFAGTGGPGYTF. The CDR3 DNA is TGTGCCAGCAGCTTCGCCGGGACAGGAGGACCTGGCTACACCTTC.

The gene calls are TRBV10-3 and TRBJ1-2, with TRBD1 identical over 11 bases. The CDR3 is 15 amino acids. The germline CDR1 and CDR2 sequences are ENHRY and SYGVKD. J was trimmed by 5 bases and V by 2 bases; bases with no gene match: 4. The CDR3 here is CAISEPGQGAYGYTF. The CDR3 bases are TGTGCCATCAGTGAGCCAGGACAGGGGGCTTATGGCTACACCTTC.

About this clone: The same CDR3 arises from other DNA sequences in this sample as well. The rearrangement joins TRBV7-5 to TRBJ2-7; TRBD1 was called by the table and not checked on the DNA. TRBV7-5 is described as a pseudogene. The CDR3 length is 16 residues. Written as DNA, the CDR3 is TGTGCCAGAAGCTTAGTCCGAACAGGGGGCCCCTACGAGCAGTACTTC. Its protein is CARSLVRTGGPYEQYF.

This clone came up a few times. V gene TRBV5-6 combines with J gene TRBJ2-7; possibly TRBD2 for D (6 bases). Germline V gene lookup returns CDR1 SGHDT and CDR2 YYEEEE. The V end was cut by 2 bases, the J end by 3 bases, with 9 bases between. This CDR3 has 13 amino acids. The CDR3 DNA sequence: TGTGCCAGCAGCTTTGGCGGGGTCTACGAGCAGTACTTC. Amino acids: CASSFGGVYEQYF.

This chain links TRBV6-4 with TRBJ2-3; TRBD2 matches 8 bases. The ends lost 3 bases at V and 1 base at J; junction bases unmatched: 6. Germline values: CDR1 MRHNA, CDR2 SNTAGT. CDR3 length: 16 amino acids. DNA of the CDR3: TGTGCCAGCAGTGAGATGGCGGGAGGTGGCACAGATACGCAGTATTTT. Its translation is CASSEMAGGGTDTQYF.

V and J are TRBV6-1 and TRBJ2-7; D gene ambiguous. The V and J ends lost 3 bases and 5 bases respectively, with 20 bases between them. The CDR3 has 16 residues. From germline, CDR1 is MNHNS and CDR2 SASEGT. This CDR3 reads CASSDLAESPPDEQYF. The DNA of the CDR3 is TGTGCCAGCAGTGACCTTGCCGAGAGCCCCCCGGACGAGCAGTACTTC.

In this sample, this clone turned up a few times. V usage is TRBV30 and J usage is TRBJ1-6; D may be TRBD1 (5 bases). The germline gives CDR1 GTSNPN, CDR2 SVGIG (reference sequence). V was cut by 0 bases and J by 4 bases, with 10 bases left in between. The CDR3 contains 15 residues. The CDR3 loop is CAWSVQAGYNSPLHF. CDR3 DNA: TGTGCCTGGAGTGTACAGGCAGGGTATAATTCACCCCTCCACTTT.

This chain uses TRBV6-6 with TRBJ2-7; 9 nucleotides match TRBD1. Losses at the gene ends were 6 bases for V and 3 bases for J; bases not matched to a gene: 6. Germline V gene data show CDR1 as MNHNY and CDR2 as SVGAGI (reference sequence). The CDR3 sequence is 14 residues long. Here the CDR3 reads CASRGQGELYEQYF. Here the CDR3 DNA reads TGTGCCAGCAGGGGACAGGGAGAGCTCTACGAGCAGTACTTC.

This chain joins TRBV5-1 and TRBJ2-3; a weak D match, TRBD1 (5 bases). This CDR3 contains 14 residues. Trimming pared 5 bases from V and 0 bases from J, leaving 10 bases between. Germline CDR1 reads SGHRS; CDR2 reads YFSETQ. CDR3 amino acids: CASRWGASTDTQYF. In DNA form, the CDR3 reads TGCGCCAGCAGATGGGGCGCGAGCACAGATACGCAGTATTTT.

CDR3 protein: CASSTPTAFSNQPQHF. As DNA, the CDR3 is TGTGCCAGTAGTACCCCGACAGCCTTCAGCAATCAGCCCCAGCATTTT. The chain joins TRBV19 to TRBJ1-5, with D possibly TRBD1 on 5 matching bases. The CDR3 spans 16 residues. The germline V and J ends were trimmed by 4 bases and 1 base, with 14 bases remaining between them. Germline V CDR1 and CDR2: LNHDA, SQIVND (reference sequence).

The chain's CDR3 is CASSRTEFNEQYF. The CDR3 coding sequence is TGTGCCAGCAGTCGTACAGAGTTCAACGAGCAGTACTTC. The J gene is TRBJ2-5, the V gene TRBV2; no definite D call. The J call may be incorrect, as the DNA end agrees better with TRBJ2-7. Germline CDR1 reads SNHLY; CDR2 reads FYNNEI. The CDR3 length is 13 residues.

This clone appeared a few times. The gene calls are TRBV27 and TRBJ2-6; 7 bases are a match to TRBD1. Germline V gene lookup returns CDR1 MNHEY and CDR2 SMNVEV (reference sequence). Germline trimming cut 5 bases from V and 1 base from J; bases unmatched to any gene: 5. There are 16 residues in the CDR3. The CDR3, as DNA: TGTGCCAGCAGTGGGGACAGAGTATCTGGGGCCAACGTCCTGACTTTC. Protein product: CASSGDRVSGANVLTF.

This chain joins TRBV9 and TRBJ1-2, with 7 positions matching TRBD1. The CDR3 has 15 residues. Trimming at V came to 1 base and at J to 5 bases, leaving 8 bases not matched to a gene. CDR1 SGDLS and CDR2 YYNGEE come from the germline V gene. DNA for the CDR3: TGTGCCAGCAGCGTAAACGACAGGGTTCCGTATGGCTACACCTTC. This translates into CASSVNDRVPYGYTF. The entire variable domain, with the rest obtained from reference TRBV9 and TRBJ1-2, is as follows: DSGVTQTPKHLITATGQRVTLRCSPRSGDLSVYWYQQSLDQGLQFLIQYYNGEERAKGNILERFSAQQFPDLHSELNLSSLELGDSALYFCASSVNDRVPYGYTFGSGTRLTVV.

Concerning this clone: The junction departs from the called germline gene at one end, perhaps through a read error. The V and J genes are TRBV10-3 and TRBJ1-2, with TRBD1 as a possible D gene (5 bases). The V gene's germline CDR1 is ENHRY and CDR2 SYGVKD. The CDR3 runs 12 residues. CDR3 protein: CAISESTGVRVF. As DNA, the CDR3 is TGTGCCATCAGTGAGTCGACGGGGGTGAGGGTCTTT.

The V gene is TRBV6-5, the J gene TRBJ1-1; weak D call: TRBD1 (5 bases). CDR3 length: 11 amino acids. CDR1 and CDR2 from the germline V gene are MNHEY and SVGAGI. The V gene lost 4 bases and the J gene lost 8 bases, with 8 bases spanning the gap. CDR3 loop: CASSWQGEAFF. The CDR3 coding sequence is TGTGCCAGCAGTTGGCAGGGAGAAGCTTTCTTT.

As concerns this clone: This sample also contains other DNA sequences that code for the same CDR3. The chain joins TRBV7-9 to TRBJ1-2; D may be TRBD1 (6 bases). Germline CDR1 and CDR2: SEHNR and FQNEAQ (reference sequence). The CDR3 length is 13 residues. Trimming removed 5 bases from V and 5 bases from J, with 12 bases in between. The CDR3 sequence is CASSPGQRYGYTF. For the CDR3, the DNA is TGTGCCAGCAGCCCCGGACAGCGTTATGGCTACACCTTC.

The CDR3 DNA is TGCGCCAGCAGCCAAGAACCGGTGACAGGGAGGAATGAGCAGTTCTTC. As protein: CASSQEPVTGRNEQFF. V usage is TRBV4-1 and J usage is TRBJ2-1, with D maybe TRBD1 (7 bases). The CDR3 runs to 16 residues. The germline gives CDR1 MGHRA, CDR2 YSYEKL. V lost 0 bases and J lost 7, with 16 bases in between.

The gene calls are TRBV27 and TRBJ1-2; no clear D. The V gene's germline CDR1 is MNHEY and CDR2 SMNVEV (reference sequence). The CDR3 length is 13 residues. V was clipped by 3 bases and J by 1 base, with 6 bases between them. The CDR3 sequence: CASSFSYNYGYTF. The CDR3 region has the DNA TGTGCCAGCAGTTTTAGTTATAACTATGGCTACACCTTC.